One TCR beta chain is described in this entry. Which antigen it targets is not known. No base qualities exist here, and no much larger clone lies one base off it. Library construction relied on the immunoSEQ multiplex PCR assay. Processing in the source paper ran as follows. A statistical classification framework was built to diagnose cytomegalovirus status from the catalog of TCR beta chain sequences. This is the immuneACCESS table as TCRdb keeps it, with only in-frame sequences that have V and J called. A part of the clones is gone; compared with another copy, unresolved V genes explain less than half, and the rest is unexplained. V and J calls and clone size are copied from that table; D and trimming were computed from the DNA. This sample lists some 160,000 clones; 88% were detected once. Clones ranked in the top ten supply about 3% of the sample. The donors belonged to the validation cohort of about 110 subjects, which was separate from the roughly 680-subject first cohort.

These data come from a study of cytomegalovirus exposure and HLA in healthy donors (dated by TCRdb to between 2016 and 2019). Study-level background: According to a later analysis, the 120 or so validation repertoires were produced on the same platform as the approximately 690 repertoires of the first cohort. To predict cytomegalovirus infection status, the study brought together high-throughput TCR immunosequencing, statistical association of individual TCRs with disease status, and machine learning. The study was designed to test whether signatures of past pathogen exposure could be identified by cataloging public T cell receptors. A separate validation cohort of approximately 120 different subjects was used in addition to the roughly 720-subject first cohort. The investigation overall reported the following: A later analysis had no HLA typing for the validation cohort, so co-occurrence there was scored across all 110 or so repertoires. The study gave a list of some 150 TCR beta chains associated with cytomegalovirus. Most TCR sequences were observed very rarely across donors, whereas some public TCRs were present in many individuals. A later analysis found that TCRs clustered in the first cohort also tended to co-occur in the roughly 120 validation repertoires, with approximately 93% of cluster scores above 0. According to the authors, the approach could potentially be generalized to other disease states and immunological phenotypes. In vitro tests confirmed that a few of the cytomegalovirus-associated TCR beta chains recognize cytomegalovirus antigens. Cytomegalovirus status was reported to be diagnosed by the classifier with high specificity and sensitivity in both the original and validation cohorts.

As encoded in the germline V gene, CDR1 is SQVTM while CDR2 is ANQGSEA. Unmatched junction bases come to 11, with V trimmed by 4 bases and J by 6 bases. The CDR3, from cysteine to phenylalanine, totals 15 residues. Only the CDR3 DNA is retained, 45 bases long and in frame from the first base. The TCR sequence derives from a young man in good health and CMV-seronegative. The sequenced sample was PBMCs. Recombination connected TRBV29-1 to TRBJ2-3; 9 of the junction bases match TRBD2. The bases are TGCAGCGTTGTAACAAGGCGGGAGGGCCCCGATACGCAGTATTTT. Its protein is CSVVTRREGPDTQYF.